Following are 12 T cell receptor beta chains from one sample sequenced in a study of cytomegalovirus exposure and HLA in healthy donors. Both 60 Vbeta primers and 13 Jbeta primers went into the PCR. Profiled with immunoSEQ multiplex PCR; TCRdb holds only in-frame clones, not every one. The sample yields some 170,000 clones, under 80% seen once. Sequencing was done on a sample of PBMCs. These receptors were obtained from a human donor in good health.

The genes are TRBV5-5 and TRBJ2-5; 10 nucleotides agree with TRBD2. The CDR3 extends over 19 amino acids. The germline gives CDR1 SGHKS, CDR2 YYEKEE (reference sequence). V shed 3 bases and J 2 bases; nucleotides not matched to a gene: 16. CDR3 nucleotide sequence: TGTGCCAGCAGCTGGGTGGTGGGGGCTAGCGGGGGACCACAAGAGACCCAGTACTTC. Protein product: CASSWVVGASGGPQETQYF.

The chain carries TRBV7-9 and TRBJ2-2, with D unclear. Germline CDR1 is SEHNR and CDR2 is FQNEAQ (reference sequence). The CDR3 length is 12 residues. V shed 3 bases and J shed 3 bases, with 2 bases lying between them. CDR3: CASSFYTGELFF. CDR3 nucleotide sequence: TGTGCCAGCAGCTTCTACACCGGGGAGCTGTTTTTT.

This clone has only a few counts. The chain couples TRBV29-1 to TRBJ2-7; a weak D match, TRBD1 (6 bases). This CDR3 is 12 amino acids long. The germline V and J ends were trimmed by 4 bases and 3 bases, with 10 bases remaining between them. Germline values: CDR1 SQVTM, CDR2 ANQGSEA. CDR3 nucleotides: TGCAGCGTTGTCGGACAGAGCTACGAGCAGTACTTC. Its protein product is CSVVGQSYEQYF.

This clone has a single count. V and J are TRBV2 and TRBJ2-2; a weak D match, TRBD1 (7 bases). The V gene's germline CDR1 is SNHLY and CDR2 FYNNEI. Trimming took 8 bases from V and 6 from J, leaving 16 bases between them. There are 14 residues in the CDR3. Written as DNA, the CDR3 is TGTGCCAGCGCAGGGGGGAGTAGGGCCGGGGAGCTGTTTTTT. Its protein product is CASAGGSRAGELFF.

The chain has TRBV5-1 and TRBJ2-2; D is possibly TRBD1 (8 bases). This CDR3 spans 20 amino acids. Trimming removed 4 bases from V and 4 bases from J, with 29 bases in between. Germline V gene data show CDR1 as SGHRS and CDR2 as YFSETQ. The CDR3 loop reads CASSPGGAGGWPVGTGELFF. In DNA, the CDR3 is TGCGCCAGCAGCCCTGGGGGGGCAGGGGGCTGGCCGGTGGGCACCGGGGAGCTGTTTTTT.

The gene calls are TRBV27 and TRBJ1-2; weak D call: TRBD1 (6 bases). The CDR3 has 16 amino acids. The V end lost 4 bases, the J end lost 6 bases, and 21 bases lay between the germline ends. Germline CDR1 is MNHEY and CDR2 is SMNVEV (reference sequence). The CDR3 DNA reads TGTGCCAGCAGTTCATCCGGGACACAAAGTTCACATGGCTACACCTTC. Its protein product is CASSSSGTQSSHGYTF.

CDR3 amino acids: CASTAAGNTIYF. In nucleotides, the CDR3 is TGTGCCAGCACTGCAGCTGGAAACACCATATATTTT. The chain recombines TRBV6-5 with TRBJ1-3, with D unclear. The CDR3 is made up of 12 amino acids. In germline, CDR1 is MNHEY, CDR2 SVGAGI. Trimming removed 7 bases at V and 2 bases at J, with 6 bases between.

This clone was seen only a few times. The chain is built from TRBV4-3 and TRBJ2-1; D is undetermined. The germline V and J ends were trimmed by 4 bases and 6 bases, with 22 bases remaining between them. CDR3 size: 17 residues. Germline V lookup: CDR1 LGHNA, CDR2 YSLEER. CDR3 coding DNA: TGCGCCAGCAGCCCGTCCTTTCCAGGATGGGCCATCAATGAGCAGTTCTTC. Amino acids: CASSPSFPGWAINEQFF.

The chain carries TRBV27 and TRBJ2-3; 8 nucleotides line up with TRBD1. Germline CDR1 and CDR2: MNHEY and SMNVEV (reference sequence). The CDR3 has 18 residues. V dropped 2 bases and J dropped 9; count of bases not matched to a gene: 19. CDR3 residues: CASSLLAPTGGRGPTQYF. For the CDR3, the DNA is TGTGCCAGCAGTTTACTAGCACCTACAGGGGGACGGGGGCCCACGCAGTATTTT.

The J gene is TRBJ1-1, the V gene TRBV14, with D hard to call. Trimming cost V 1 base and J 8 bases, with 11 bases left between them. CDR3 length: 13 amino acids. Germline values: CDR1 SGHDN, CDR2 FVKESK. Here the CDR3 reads CASSQVAGGEAFF. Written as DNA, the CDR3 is TGTGCCAGCAGCCAAGTGGCGGGAGGGGAAGCTTTCTTT. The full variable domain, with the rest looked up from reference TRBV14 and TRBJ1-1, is EAGVTQFPSHSVIEKGQTVTLRCDPISGHDNLYWYRRVMGKEIKFLLHFVKESKQDESGMPNNRFLAERTGGTYSTLKVQPAELEDSGVYFCASSQVAGGEAFFGQGTRLTVV.

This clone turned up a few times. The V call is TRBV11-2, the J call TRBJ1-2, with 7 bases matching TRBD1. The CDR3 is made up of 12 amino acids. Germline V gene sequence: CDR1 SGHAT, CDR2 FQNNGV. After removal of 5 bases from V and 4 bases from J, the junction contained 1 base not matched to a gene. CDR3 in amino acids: CASSRGPYGYTF. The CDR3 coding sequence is TGTGCCAGCAGCAGGGGGCCCTATGGCTACACCTTC.

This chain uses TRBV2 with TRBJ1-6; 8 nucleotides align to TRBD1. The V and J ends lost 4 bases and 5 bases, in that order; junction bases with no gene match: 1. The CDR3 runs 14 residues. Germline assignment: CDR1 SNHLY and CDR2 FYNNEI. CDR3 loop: CASSVTGDNSPLHF. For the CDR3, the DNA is TGTGCCAGCAGTGTGACAGGGGATAATTCACCCCTCCACTTT.